The 26 T cell receptor beta chains listed next were all sequenced from one sample in a study of blood T cells in healthy people across ages. Sample-barcoded 5' priming and a J-beta primer mix drove a second PCR of about 7 to 11 cycles. One entry per CDR3 protein, called by TCRdb with MiXCR from the 5' RACE reads. The sample shows almost 1 million distinct CDR3 sequences, roughly 51% of them seen only once. The sample consisted of blood. The origin of the receptors is a woman aged 55-75 years in good health.

V and J are TRBV11-2 and TRBJ2-3; the match to TRBD1 covers 8 bases. Germline V CDR1 and CDR2: SGHAT, FQNNGV. J was trimmed by 6 bases and V by 5 bases; bases with no gene match: 7. The CDR3 sequence is 14 residues long. Here the CDR3 DNA reads TGTGCCAGCAGCCGGACAGGGTTTGTGGATACGCAGTATTTT. This codes for CASSRTGFVDTQYF.

This chain links TRBV6-5 with TRBJ2-1, with D hard to call. This CDR3 has 13 amino acids. Deletions cut 0 bases from V and 3 bases from J, with 3 bases between. In germline, CDR1 is MNHEY, CDR2 SVGAGI. The CDR3, as DNA: TGTGCCAGCAGTTACTCGCTCTACAATGAGCAGTTCTTC. It encodes CASSYSLYNEQFF.

The rearrangement joins TRBV5-6 to TRBJ2-1; D not resolved. CDR3 length equals 11 residues. The V and J ends lost 4 bases and 6 bases respectively, with 5 bases between them. Germline V gives CDR1 SGHDT, CDR2 YYEEEE. This chain's CDR3 is CASSKTNEQFF. The CDR3 DNA is TGTGCCAGCAGCAAAACCAATGAGCAGTTCTTC.

The V gene is TRBV20-1, the J gene TRBJ1-6; D call uncertain. The V end was cut by 3 bases, the J end by 9 bases, with 9 bases between. CDR3 length equals 12 residues. Germline CDR1 and CDR2: DFQATT and SNEGSKA (reference sequence). The CDR3 DNA reads as TGCAGTGCTAGGGGTCTATTTTCACCCCTCCACTTT. Its translation: CSARGLFSPLHF.

The rearrangement joins TRBV12-3 or TRBV12-4 to TRBJ1-4, with 8 bases matching TRBD1. The junction had 7 bases not matched to a gene; V was cut back by 5 bases and J by 8 bases. The CDR3 extends over 14 amino acids. Here the CDR3 DNA reads TGTGCCAGCAGTCACAGGGGGTTGGGAGAAAAACTGTTTTTT. Protein product: CASSHRGLGEKLFF.

This clonotype came up a few times. The V and J genes are TRBV10-2 and TRBJ1-2; 8 nucleotides line up with TRBD1. This CDR3 is 14 amino acids long. Germline CDR1 is WSHSY and CDR2 is SAAADI. V was pared by 2 bases and J by 7 bases, with 6 bases of the junction left unmatched. CDR3 DNA sequence: TGCGCCAGCAGTGAGCCCGGACAGGGCAGTGGCTACACCTTC. Its protein is CASSEPGQGSGYTF.

The chain joins TRBV30 to TRBJ1-4, with 7 bases fitting TRBD1. Germline V gene lookup returns CDR1 GTSNPN and CDR2 SVGIG (reference sequence). Losses at the gene ends were 3 bases for V and 15 bases for J; bases not matched to a gene: 16. This CDR3 spans 14 amino acids. Written as DNA, the CDR3 is TGTGCCTGGAGAAAGGGGGCTACACCGGGTCGGGTGTTTTTT. Protein sequence: CAWRKGATPGRVFF.

This clonotype occurred once. CDR3 loop: CASRDNNYEQYF. The CDR3 bases are TGTGCCAGCCGGGACAACAATTACGAGCAGTACTTC. The chain combines TRBV6-2 or TRBV6-3 with TRBJ2-7; possible D gene TRBD1, 6 bases. The CDR3 has 12 amino acids. In germline, CDR1 is MNHEY, CDR2 SVGEGT. V was shortened by 8 bases and J by 4 bases, with 12 bases between the two germline ends.

The J gene is TRBJ2-1, the V gene TRBV10-3; the match to TRBD1 covers 12 bases. Germline CDR1 and CDR2: ENHRY and SYGVKD. The CDR3 runs to 17 residues. V shed 2 bases and J 6 bases; nucleotides not matched to a gene: 8. DNA of the CDR3: TGTGCCATCAGTGAGCGGGGACAGGGGGCAGCGGGCAATGAGCAGTTCTTC. It specifies CAISERGQGAAGNEQFF.

In its sample, this clonotype was seen a few times. The rearrangement joins TRBV2 to TRBJ1-2, with TRBD1 matching 9 bases. The CDR3 has 14 amino acids. Trimming cost V 6 bases and J 8 bases; bases outside gene matches: 10. Germline assignment: CDR1 SNHLY and CDR2 FYNNEI. CDR3 protein: CASRGDGQGSGYTF. The CDR3 region has the DNA TGTGCCAGCAGGGGCGATGGACAGGGGAGCGGCTACACCTTC.

This clonotype was recorded a few times. This chain connects TRBV6-1 to TRBJ2-7; perhaps TRBD1 as D (6 bases). Deletions cut 6 bases from V and 3 bases from J, with 24 bases between. CDR3 length: 17 amino acids. CDR1 MNHNS and CDR2 SASEGT come from the germline V gene. CDR3 in DNA: TGTGCCAGCAGCCCCCTTATACGGGACACGGGACACTACGAGCAGTACTTC. It yields the protein CASSPLIRDTGHYEQYF.

This chain joins TRBV7-2 and TRBJ2-4; 7 nucleotides align to TRBD1. Matching the DNA end better, TRBJ2-7 makes the J call doubtful. CDR3 size: 14 residues. The germline V gene has CDR1 SGHTA and CDR2 FQGNSA. The CDR3 DNA follows: TGTGCCAGCAGCTTATCGGGACAGTTCTACGAGCAGTACTTC. Translating gives CASSLSGQFYEQYF.

This clonotype was recorded at least ten times. The CDR3 nucleotides read TGTGCCATCAGTGAGAACTACGAGCAGTACTTC. As protein: CAISENYEQYF. The chain employs TRBV10-3 and TRBJ2-7; no reliable D call. The germline CDR1 and CDR2 sequences are ENHRY and SYGVKD. The CDR3 is 11 amino acids. The V gene lost 2 bases and the J gene lost 3 bases, with 2 bases spanning the gap.

The chain is built from TRBV6-2 or TRBV6-3 and TRBJ2-3; D unclear. The CDR3 loop spans 13 amino acids. Trimming shortened V by 11 bases and J by 3 bases, and 15 bases separated the two germline ends. CDR1 is MNHEY, CDR2 SVGEGT, per germline. This chain's CDR3 is CAGMWSATDTQYF. The CDR3, as DNA: TGTGCCGGCATGTGGAGCGCGACAGATACGCAGTATTTT.

The chain links TRBV5-5 to TRBJ2-4; D is uncertain. The J call may be in error: the DNA end matches TRBJ2-7 better. The CDR3 consists of 10 residues. Germline CDR1 reads SGHKS; CDR2 reads YYEKEE (reference sequence). The CDR3 region has the DNA TGTGCCAGAACCCCGAACGAGCAGTACTTC. This translates into CARTPNEQYF.

The chain employs TRBV7-3 and TRBJ2-3; 8 bases map to TRBD2. CDR3 length: 14 residues. Germline V CDR1 and CDR2: SGHTA, FQGTGA. Germline trimming cut 5 bases from V and 2 bases from J; bases unmatched to any gene: 3. Here the CDR3 DNA reads TGTGCCAGCAGCGGGGGACTAGACACAGATACGCAGTATTTT. Translation gives CASSGGLDTDTQYF.

CDR3 region: CASSQVRVGKNIQYF. CDR3 sequence (DNA): TGTGCCAGCAGCCAAGTGAGGGTAGGCAAAAACATTCAGTACTTC. This rearrangement joins TRBV3-1 to TRBJ2-4; a possible D gene is TRBD2 (5 bases). Trimming cost V 1 base and J 3 bases, with 10 bases left between them. Germline V lookup: CDR1 LGHDT, CDR2 YNNKEL (reference sequence). This CDR3 spans 15 amino acids.

The CDR3 protein is CASSFVSDARGTDTQYF. DNA for the CDR3: TGTGCCAGCAGCTTTGTTTCAGACGCCCGGGGCACAGATACGCAGTATTTT. The chain recombines TRBV7-9 with TRBJ2-3, with D unresolved. CDR1 is SEHNR, CDR2 FQNEAQ, per germline (reference sequence). CDR3 length equals 17 residues. V was trimmed by 3 bases and J by 1 base, leaving 17 bases between them.

This chain links TRBV11-2 with TRBJ2-1; D possibly corresponds to TRBD2 (5 bases). The V and J ends lost 6 bases and 1 base respectively, with 13 bases between them. The CDR3 is made up of 15 amino acids. Looked up from germline, CDR1 is SGHAT and CDR2 is FQNNGV. The CDR3 coding sequence is TGTGCCAGCAGGGTCGCGGGTACATCCTACAATGAGCAGTTCTTC. This encodes CASRVAGTSYNEQFF.

The chain couples TRBV5-1 to TRBJ2-1; maybe TRBD2 (5 bases). There are 14 residues in the CDR3. V lost 2 bases and J lost 4, with 10 bases in between. Germline CDR1 SGHRS, CDR2 YFSETQ. CDR3 DNA sequence: TGCGCCAGCAGCTTAATCCGGGAATACAATGAGCAGTTCTTC. It specifies CASSLIREYNEQFF.

The genes are TRBV4-1 and TRBJ1-2, with D tentatively TRBD1 (6 bases). CDR1 and CDR2 (germline): MGHRA, YSYEKL. Trimming removed 0 bases at V and 4 bases at J, with 15 bases between. The CDR3 is 16 amino acids. The CDR3 nucleotides are TGCGCCAGCAGCCAAGAAGGGGGGGGAGGGGTCTATGGCTACACCTTC. The encoded protein is CASSQEGGGGVYGYTF.

The sample holds a few counts of this clonotype. This chain uses TRBV4-1 with TRBJ1-5; D is uncertain. The V end lost 4 bases, the J end lost 0 bases, and 7 bases lay between the germline ends. This CDR3 spans 14 amino acids. Germline loops: CDR1 MGHRA, CDR2 YSYEKL. CDR3 nucleotides: TGCGCCAGCAGCCTATACTATAGCAATCAGCCCCAGCATTTT. This gives the protein CASSLYYSNQPQHF.

This clonotype was picked up a small number of times. The chain employs TRBV29-1 and TRBJ1-2, with D hard to call. The CDR3 is 9 amino acids. Trimming shortened V by 7 bases and J by 6 bases, and 6 bases separated the two germline ends. Looked up from germline, CDR1 is SQVTM and CDR2 is ANQGSEA. The CDR3 here is CSARNGYTF. The CDR3 bases are TGCAGCGCCCGCAATGGCTACACCTTC.

The chain uses TRBV6-1 and TRBJ2-4, with a weak D call TRBD1 (6 bases). V lost 8 bases, J lost 13 bases, and 24 bases lay in between. Germline V gene sequence: CDR1 MNHNS, CDR2 SASEGT. CDR3 size: 14 residues. CDR3 DNA sequence: TGTGCCAGCGAAGAAGCAGGGGAATACCACGAACAGTACTTC. This sequence encodes CASEEAGEYHEQYF.

The chain employs TRBV20-1 and TRBJ2-5, with TRBD2 matching over 7 bases. The CDR3 has 15 residues. The V segment lost 5 bases and the J segment 11 bases; nucleotides outside the gene matches: 20. Germline loops: CDR1 DFQATT, CDR2 SNEGSKA (reference sequence). In DNA form, the CDR3 reads TGCAGTGCTGCTCTAGCGGAGGGAGGTTCATGGGAGCAGTACTTC. Amino acid sequence: CSAALAEGGSWEQYF.

On this clonotype itself: The junction differs from germline at one of its ends, possibly a read error. This chain connects TRBV15 to TRBJ2-7, with D possibly being TRBD2 (6 bases). The CDR3 is 14 amino acids. From germline, CDR1 is LNHNV and CDR2 YYDKDF (reference sequence). In DNA form, the CDR3 reads TGTGCCGCCAGCACCCGAAGCGGGCCCTACGAGCAGTACTTC. As protein: CAASTRSGPYEQYF.